This TCR beta chain appears in the sequencing data of a study of T cells in Graves' hyperthyroidism and ophthalmopathy. CDR3 length equals 13 residues. Unmatched junction bases numbered 3, after V lost 5 bases and J lost 4 bases. Amplification yielded TCR beta CDR3 regions, with RNA transcripts as the source. In the first-round RT-PCR of the TCR CDR3, the HTBI primer set was used. TCRdb redid the calling of the multiplex PCR reads with MiXCR, one entry per CDR3 protein. The table shows some 350,000 distinct CDR3 sequences, with 25% occurring only once. This clonotype was counted ten times or more. The gene calls are TRBV12-3 or TRBV12-4 and TRBJ2-3; TRBD2 agrees at 7 bases. This TCR was recovered from a man in his fifties or sixties with Graves' hyperthyroidism. Sequencing was done on a sample of blood. The CDR3 DNA sequence: TGTGCCAGCAGTAGCGGGATGTCAGATACGCAGTATTTT. Its protein product is CASSSGMSDTQYF.